A selection of T cell receptor beta chains follows, all from one sample in a study of shared clonotypes between healthy human individuals. Libraries were prepared by immunoSEQ multiplex PCR; TCRdb keeps only in-frame clonotypes and omits some of them. The sample lists approximately 2,300,000 clones; approximately 90% were seen once. Source material: naive CD4+ T cells from PBMCs. These receptors were taken from a young man in good health. Some clones in this sample may be carry-over from other donors' samples. CDR3s include the opening cysteine and the closing phenylalanine or tryptophan. A D gene is named only where the DNA matches it firmly. Not all rows give a size; the values are once, few, many and, for expanded clones, a class.

NA	TRBV20-1	TRBJ2-5	NA	CSARVIETQYF	TGCAGTGCTAGGGTTATTGAGACCCAGTACTTC
NA	TRBV5-1	TRBJ1-5	TRBD1	CASSLGTGTQPQHF	TGCGCCAGCAGCTTGGGGACAGGGACTCAGCCCCAGCATTTT
NA	TRBV19	TRBJ2-5	TRBD1	CASSLENSGTGLETQYF	TGTGCCAGTAGTCTTGAGAATTCCGGGACAGGGTTAGAGACCCAGTACTTC
NA	TRBV7-3	TRBJ2-1	NA	CASSFRNIGYNEQFF	TGTGCCAGCAGCTTTCGGAACATCGGCTACAATGAGCAGTTCTTC
NA	TRBV28	TRBJ2-3	TRBD2	CASSLLAGGSDTQYF	TGTGCCAGCAGTCTTCTAGCGGGAGGGTCAGATACGCAGTATTTT
NA	TRBV5-6	TRBJ2-5	NA	CASSLAGRKETQYF	TGTGCCAGCAGCTTGGCCGGGAGAAAAGAGACCCAGTACTTC
NA	TRBV25-1	TRBJ1-4	TRBD1	CASNPGGRLNEKLFF	TGTGCCAGCAATCCAGGGGGCAGATTAAATGAAAAACTGTTTTTT
NA	TRBV4-2	TRBJ2-1	TRBD2	CASSQDPPSGVSYNEQFF	TGTGCCAGCAGCCAAGATCCCCCTAGCGGAGTCTCCTACAATGAGCAGTTCTTC
NA	TRBV5-1	TRBJ1-2	NA	CASKPRLTGNYGYTF	TGCGCCAGCAAACCACGTTTAACAGGGAACTATGGCTACACCTTC
once	TRBV30	TRBJ2-7	NA	CAYSFGEAQYF	TGTGCCTACTCATTTGGGGAGGCGCAGTACTTC
NA	TRBV10-3	TRBJ2-1	NA	CAISENPASYNEQFF	TGTGCCATCAGTGAGAATCCAGCCTCCTACAATGAGCAGTTCTTC
few	TRBV19	TRBJ1-5	NA	CASSIGHNQPQHF	TGTGCCAGTAGTATAGGGCATAATCAGCCCCAGCATTTT
NA	TRBV30	TRBJ2-3	TRBD2	CAWMGRSGRRDTDTQYF	TGTGCCTGGATGGGACGTAGCGGGAGAAGGGACACAGATACGCAGTATTTT
NA	TRBV29-1	TRBJ2-3	TRBD1	CSVVLTGRDTQYF	TGCAGCGTTGTTCTGACAGGGAGAGATACGCAGTATTTT
NA	TRBV5-1	TRBJ2-1	TRBD2	CASSLVAGAVYNEQFF	TGCGCCAGCAGCTTGGTCGCGGGAGCAGTTTACAATGAGCAGTTCTTC
NA	TRBV6-1	TRBJ2-5	NA	CASSVLLRTQYF	TGTGCCAGCAGTGTGCTCTTGAGAACCCAGTACTTC
NA	TRBV5-1	TRBJ1-4	NA	CASRQDSSNEKLFF	TGCGCCAGCAGGCAGGACAGCTCTAATGAAAAACTGTTTTTT
NA	TRBV19	TRBJ2-3	NA	CASSARQDTQYF	TGTGCCAGTAGTGCGCGGCAAGATACGCAGTATTTT
NA	TRBV28	TRBJ2-7	NA	CASSLEGPIYEQYF	TGTGCCAGCAGTTTAGAAGGCCCTATCTACGAGCAGTACTTC
NA	TRBV5-1	TRBJ2-5	NA	CASSPGFVGTQYF	TGCGCCAGCAGCCCGGGGTTTGTGGGGACCCAGTACTTC
NA	TRBV28	TRBJ2-2	TRBD1	CASSSARQGNTGELFF	TGTGCCAGCAGTTCAGCGAGACAGGGGAACACCGGGGAGCTGTTTTTT
NA	TRBV5-1	TRBJ2-1	TRBD2	CASSLSSGRGLNEQFF	TGCGCCAGCAGCTTGAGTAGCGGGAGAGGATTAAATGAGCAGTTCTTC
NA	TRBV28	TRBJ2-5	TRBD2	CASSGTSGSVRETQYF	TGTGCCAGCAGTGGGACTAGCGGGAGTGTGAGGGAGACCCAGTACTTC
NA	TRBV29-1	TRBJ2-1	TRBD1	CSVEGTGSGNEQFF	TGCAGCGTTGAAGGGACAGGGTCGGGCAATGAGCAGTTCTTC
NA	TRBV6-6	TRBJ1-5	NA	CASSYSENQPQHF	TGTGCCAGCAGTTATTCCGAAAATCAGCCCCAGCATTTT
NA	TRBV5-1	TRBJ1-1	NA	CASSSQGGNTEAFF	TGCGCCAGCAGCTCGCAGGGAGGGAACACTGAAGCTTTCTTT
once	TRBV28	TRBJ1-2	NA	CASVEIWGVYGYTF	TGTGCCAGCGTCGAGATTTGGGGAGTCTATGGCTACACCTTC
NA	TRBV11-1	TRBJ2-7	TRBD2	CASRAGTIAYEQYF	TGTGCCAGCAGAGCCGGGACTATAGCCTACGAGCAGTACTTC
NA	TRBV4-1	TRBJ2-1	TRBD2	CASSHPRASGYNEQFF	TGCGCCAGCAGCCACCCGAGGGCTAGCGGCTACAATGAGCAGTTCTTC
NA	TRBV30	TRBJ1-3	TRBD1	CAWSGTGGNTIYF	TGTGCCTGGAGTGGGACAGGGGGAAACACCATATATTTT
NA	TRBV7-9	TRBJ2-1	TRBD2	CASSFTSGRGNEQFF	TGTGCCAGCAGCTTTACTAGCGGGAGGGGCAATGAGCAGTTCTTC
NA	TRBV28	TRBJ2-5	TRBD2	CASRNGGRAGETQYF	TGTGCCAGCCGCAACGGCGGGAGGGCCGGGGAGACCCAGTACTTC
NA	TRBV7-2	TRBJ2-1	TRBD1	CASSPMTGGYNEQFF	TGTGCCAGCAGCCCTATGACAGGGGGCTACAATGAGCAGTTCTTC
once	TRBV28	TRBJ2-3	NA	CASVAGGPLTDTQYF	TGTGCCAGCGTAGCTGGGGGACCTCTCACAGATACGCAGTATTTT
NA	TRBV6-6	TRBJ2-3	TRBD2	CASRESGRQDTQYF	TGTGCCAGCAGGGAGAGCGGGAGGCAAGATACGCAGTATTTT
once	TRBV9	TRBJ2-5	TRBD2	CASSVAASGDQETQYF	TGTGCCAGCAGCGTAGCGGCTAGCGGGGACCAAGAGACCCAGTACTTC
NA	TRBV18	TRBJ1-3	NA	CASSPVHSGNTIYF	TGTGCCAGCTCACCGGTGCACTCTGGAAACACCATATATTTT
NA	TRBV7-9	TRBJ1-4	TRBD1	CASSLATGGSGEKLFF	TGTGCCAGCAGCTTAGCAACAGGGGGCTCGGGGGAAAAACTGTTTTTT
NA	TRBV28	TRBJ1-2	NA	CASSYGLESYTF	TGTGCCAGCAGTTACGGACTAGAGAGCTACACCTTC
NA	TRBV29-1	TRBJ2-1	NA	CSVNLLGQNEQFF	TGCAGCGTTAACCTGTTGGGACAAAATGAGCAGTTCTTC
NA	TRBV5-8	TRBJ2-5	NA	CASSLGAWSEETQYF	TGTGCCAGCAGCTTGGGGGCGTGGTCTGAGGAGACCCAGTACTTC
NA	TRBV18	TRBJ1-1	NA	CASSPGRESTEAFF	TGTGCCAGCTCACCAGGGAGGGAGAGCACTGAAGCTTTCTTT
NA	TRBV7-9	TRBJ1-1	NA	CASSDIRVAYTEAFF	TGTGCCAGCAGCGATATCAGGGTAGCGTACACTGAAGCTTTCTTT
NA	TRBV5-1	TRBJ2-3	NA	CASSGLPNADTQYF	TGCGCCAGCAGCGGGCTTCCGAATGCAGATACGCAGTATTTT
NA	TRBV7-9	TRBJ2-7	NA	CASSTGYEQYF	TGTGCCAGCAGCACCGGCTACGAGCAGTACTTC
NA	TRBV6-5	TRBJ1-5	NA	CASSRNVDSNQPQHF	TGTGCCAGCAGTCGTAACGTAGATAGCAATCAGCCCCAGCATTTT
NA	TRBV7-6	TRBJ1-4	NA	CASRRVSVGKLFF	TGTGCCAGCAGGCGCGTCTCGGTGGGGAAACTGTTTTTT
NA	TRBV5-4	TRBJ2-3	TRBD2	CASSLGSSLAGGDTQYF	TGTGCCAGCAGCTTGGGGTCTAGTCTAGCGGGAGGGGATACGCAGTATTTT
NA	TRBV4-1	TRBJ1-1	NA	CASSQGKARSTEAFF	TGCGCCAGCAGCCAAGGAAAGGCCCGCTCGACTGAAGCTTTCTTT
NA	TRBV7-9	TRBJ2-1	NA	CASSLLRSNEQFF	TGTGCCAGCAGCTTATTACGGAGCAATGAGCAGTTCTTC
NA	TRBV28	TRBJ1-5	NA	CASSGQGQPQHF	TGTGCCAGCAGTGGTCAGGGTCAGCCCCAGCATTTT
NA	TRBV5-1	TRBJ2-7	NA	CASSFGPGSEQYF	NA
once	TRBV4-1	TRBJ2-7	NA	CASSQAQVSSYEQYF	TGCGCCAGCAGCCAAGCACAGGTGAGCTCCTACGAGCAGTACTTC
once	TRBV6-5	TRBJ1-6	NA	CASSSLNSPLHF	TGTGCCAGCAGTTCGCTCAATTCACCCCTCCACTTT
NA	TRBV4-2	TRBJ2-1	TRBD1	CASSQDWTGGDEQFF	TGTGCCAGCAGCCAAGATTGGACAGGGGGGGATGAGCAGTTCTTC